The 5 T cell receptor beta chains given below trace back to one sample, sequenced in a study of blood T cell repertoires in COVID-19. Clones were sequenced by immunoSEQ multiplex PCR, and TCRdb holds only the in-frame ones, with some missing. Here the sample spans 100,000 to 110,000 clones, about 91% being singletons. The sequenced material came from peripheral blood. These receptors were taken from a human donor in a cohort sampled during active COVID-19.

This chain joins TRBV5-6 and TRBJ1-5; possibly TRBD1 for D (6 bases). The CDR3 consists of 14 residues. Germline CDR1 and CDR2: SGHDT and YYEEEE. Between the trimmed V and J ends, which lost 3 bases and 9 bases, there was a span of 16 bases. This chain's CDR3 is CASSSGQRAGPQHF. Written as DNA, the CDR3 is TGTGCCAGCAGCTCTGGACAGCGAGCAGGGCCCCAGCATTTT.

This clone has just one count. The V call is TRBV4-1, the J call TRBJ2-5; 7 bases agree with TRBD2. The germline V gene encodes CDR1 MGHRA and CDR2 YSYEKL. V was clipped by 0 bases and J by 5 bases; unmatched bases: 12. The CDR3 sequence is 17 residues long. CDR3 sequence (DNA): TGCGCCAGCAGCCAAGAAGTGGGTCTAGCGGATGGGGAGACCCAGTACTTC. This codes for CASSQEVGLADGETQYF.

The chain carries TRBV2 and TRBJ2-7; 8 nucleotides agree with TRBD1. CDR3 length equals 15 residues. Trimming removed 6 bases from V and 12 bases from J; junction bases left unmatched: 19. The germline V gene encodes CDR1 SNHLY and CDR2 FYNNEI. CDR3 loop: CASSFRGQGTGPLYF. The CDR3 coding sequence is TGTGCCAGCAGCTTCCGAGGACAGGGTACAGGCCCACTGTACTTC.

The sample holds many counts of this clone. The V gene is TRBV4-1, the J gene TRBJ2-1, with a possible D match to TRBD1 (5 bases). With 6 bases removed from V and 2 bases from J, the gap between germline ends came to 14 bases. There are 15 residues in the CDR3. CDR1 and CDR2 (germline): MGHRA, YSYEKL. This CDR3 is CASRPGFRPYNEQFF. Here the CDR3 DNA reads TGCGCCAGCAGACCAGGGTTCCGGCCCTACAATGAGCAGTTCTTC.

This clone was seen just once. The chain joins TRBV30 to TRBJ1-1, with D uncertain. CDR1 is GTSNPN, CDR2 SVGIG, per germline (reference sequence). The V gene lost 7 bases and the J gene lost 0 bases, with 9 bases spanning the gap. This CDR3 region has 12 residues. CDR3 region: CALYSLNTEAFF. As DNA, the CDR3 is TGTGCCTTATACAGCCTGAACACTGAAGCTTTCTTT.